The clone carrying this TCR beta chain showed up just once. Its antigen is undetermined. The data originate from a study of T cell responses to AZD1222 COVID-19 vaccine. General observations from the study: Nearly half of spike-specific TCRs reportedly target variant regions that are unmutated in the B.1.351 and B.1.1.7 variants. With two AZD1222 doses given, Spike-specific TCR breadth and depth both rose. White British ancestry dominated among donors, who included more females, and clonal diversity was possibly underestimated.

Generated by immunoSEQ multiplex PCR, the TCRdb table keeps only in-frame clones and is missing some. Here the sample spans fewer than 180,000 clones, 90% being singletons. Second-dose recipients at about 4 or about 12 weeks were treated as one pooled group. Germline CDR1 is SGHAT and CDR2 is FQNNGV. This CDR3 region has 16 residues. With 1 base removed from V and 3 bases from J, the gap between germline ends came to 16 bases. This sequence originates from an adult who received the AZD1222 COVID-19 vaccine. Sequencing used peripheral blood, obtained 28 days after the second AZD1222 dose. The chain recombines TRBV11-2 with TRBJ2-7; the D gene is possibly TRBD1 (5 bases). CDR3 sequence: CASSLAGWQGGYEQYF. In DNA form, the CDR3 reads TGTGCCAGCAGCTTAGCAGGTTGGCAGGGTGGCTACGAGCAGTACTTC.